What follows are 15 T cell receptor beta chains derived from one specimen sequenced in a study of blood T cell repertoires in COVID-19. Assay: immunoSEQ multiplex PCR; the TCRdb copy retains only in-frame clones and omits some. Here the sample spans roughly 130,000 clones, about 89% being singletons. Material for sequencing was peripheral blood. These receptors all come from a woman aged 55-75 years with acute or convalescent COVID-19.

The rearrangement joins TRBV5-1 to TRBJ2-3; 7 bases are a match to TRBD2. Germline CDR1 is SGHRS and CDR2 is YFSETQ. J was trimmed by 4 bases and V by 4 bases; bases with no gene match: 9. This CDR3 contains 15 residues. In DNA, the CDR3 is TGCGCCAGCAGCCCCCCTACGGGAGGCCCAGATACGCAGTATTTT. The encoded protein is CASSPPTGGPDTQYF.

The V gene is TRBV5-1, the J gene TRBJ1-1; D is undetermined. The CDR3 length is 12 residues. Germline V gene lookup returns CDR1 SGHRS and CDR2 YFSETQ. The ends were cut back, 3 bases at V and 4 bases at J, with 7 bases in the middle. The CDR3 DNA sequence: TGCGCCAGCAGCTACGACACCACTGAAGCTTTCTTT. Translating gives CASSYDTTEAFF.

The rearrangement uses TRBV28 and TRBJ2-1; perhaps TRBD2 as D (5 bases). Trimming removed 6 bases at V and 7 bases at J, with 19 bases between. Per germline, CDR1 MDHEN and CDR2 SYDVKM. The CDR3 contains 15 residues. DNA of the CDR3: TGTGCCAGCAGACCCCGGGAATTGTCGGGAAATGAGCAGTTCTTC. Its protein product is CASRPRELSGNEQFF. Looking up the rest from reference TRBV28 and TRBJ2-1 gives the full variable domain: DVKVTQSSRYLVKRTGEKVFLECVQDMDHENMFWYRQDPGLGLRLIYFSYDVKMKEKGDIPEGYSVSREKKERFSLILESASTNQTSMYLCASRPRELSGNEQFFGPGTRLTVL.

The chain joins TRBV7-2 to TRBJ2-3; TRBD2 matches at 13 bases. Germline V gene data show CDR1 as SGHTA and CDR2 as FQGNSA. The junction had 10 bases not matched to a gene; V was cut back by 5 bases and J by 5 bases. The CDR3 runs 17 residues. CDR3: CASSLVGLAGVGDTQYF. The DNA for the CDR3 is TGTGCCAGCAGCCTCGTCGGACTAGCGGGAGTGGGAGATACGCAGTATTTT. Full variable domain (missing parts from reference TRBV7-2 and TRBJ2-3): GAGVSQSPSNKVTEKGKDVELRCDPISGHTALYWYRQSLGQGLEFLIYFQGNSAPDKSGLPSDRFSAERTGGSVSTLTIQRTQQEDSAVYLCASSLVGLAGVGDTQYFGPGTRLTVL.

The J gene is TRBJ2-2, the V gene TRBV7-3, with 7 bases aligning to TRBD2. Germline assignment: CDR1 SGHTA and CDR2 FQGTGA. Trimming took 2 bases from V and 2 from J; bases not matched to a gene: 14. This CDR3 is 19 amino acids long. The CDR3 loop is CASSLFPSGTLGNTGELFF. The CDR3 DNA sequence: TGTGCCAGCAGCTTATTCCCTAGCGGAACTCTTGGAAACACCGGGGAGCTGTTTTTT.

The chain uses TRBV6-5 and TRBJ1-2, with D perhaps TRBD1 (6 bases). The CDR3 spans 14 residues. The V gene's germline CDR1 is MNHEY and CDR2 SVGAGI. With 6 bases removed from V and 5 bases from J, the gap between germline ends came to 16 bases. CDR3: CASRARTARYGYTF. In DNA form, the CDR3 reads TGTGCCAGCAGAGCCAGGACAGCAAGGTATGGCTACACCTTC.

The chain uses TRBV6-5 and TRBJ1-6, with a possible D match to TRBD1 (5 bases). Deletions cut 7 bases from V and 0 bases from J, with 10 bases between. The CDR3 has 15 amino acids. Germline V gene data show CDR1 as MNHEY and CDR2 as SVGAGI. CDR3 loop: CASTRDFSYNSPLHF. CDR3 DNA: TGTGCCAGCACCCGGGACTTCTCCTATAATTCACCCCTCCACTTT.

The chain uses TRBV11-2 and TRBJ1-4, with a weak D call TRBD1 (6 bases). The V gene lost 1 base and the J gene lost 5 bases, with 8 bases spanning the gap. Germline lookup yields CDR1 SGHAT and CDR2 FQNNGV. There are 14 residues in the CDR3. CDR3 nucleotide sequence: TGTGCCAGCAGCTTAGGGGGGCTAAATGAAAAACTGTTTTTT. Protein product: CASSLGGLNEKLFF.

The chain carries TRBV19 and TRBJ2-5, with TRBD2 as a possible D gene (5 bases). In germline, CDR1 is LNHDA, CDR2 SQIVND (reference sequence). V shed 7 bases and J shed 2 bases, with 14 bases lying between them. The CDR3 is 14 amino acids. The CDR3 is CASTPREQQETQYF. The DNA of the CDR3 is TGTGCCAGTACCCCCCGGGAACAACAAGAGACCCAGTACTTC.

The count of this clone is one. The chain uses TRBV11-2 and TRBJ1-3; a possible D gene is TRBD1 (5 bases). The CDR3 consists of 14 residues. The ends were cut back, 5 bases at V and 2 bases at J, with 10 bases in the middle. CDR1 is SGHAT and CDR2 is FQNNGV in the germline V gene. CDR3: CASSLVGAGNTIYF. The DNA for the CDR3 is TGTGCCAGCAGCCTCGTAGGGGCTGGAAACACCATATATTTT.

This chain links TRBV7-3 with TRBJ1-2, with TRBD1 matching 8 bases. The CDR3 has 15 amino acids. Germline lookup yields CDR1 SGHTA and CDR2 FQGTGA. The V segment lost 6 bases and the J segment 0 bases; nucleotides outside the gene matches: 6. As DNA, the CDR3 is TGTGCCAGCAGTCCGACAGGGGATGCTAACTATGGCTACACCTTC. It is translated as CASSPTGDANYGYTF.

The chain combines TRBV7-9 with TRBJ1-1; no clear D gene. The CDR3 spans 12 residues. The V end was cut by 6 bases, the J end by 1 base, with 6 bases between. Germline V gene lookup returns CDR1 SEHNR and CDR2 FQNEAQ (reference sequence). The CDR3 DNA reads TGTGCCAGCAGACAGAAGAACACTGAAGCTTTCTTT. Protein: CASRQKNTEAFF.

This clone was detected only a few times. The chain has TRBV10-2 and TRBJ1-2; D uncertain. The V and J ends lost 2 bases and 1 base respectively, with 17 bases between them. The germline CDR1 and CDR2 sequences are WSHSY and SAAADI. There are 17 residues in the CDR3. CDR3 sequence (DNA): TGCGCCAGCAGTGAGGACGAAGTGGCAGGATATAACTATGGCTACACCTTC. Translating gives CASSEDEVAGYNYGYTF.

This clone was observed a handful of times. The V call is TRBV30, the J call TRBJ1-6; 9 positions match TRBD1. The CDR3 totals 16 residues. Germline V gene data show CDR1 as GTSNPN and CDR2 as SVGIG (reference sequence). V gave up 7 bases and J gave up 4 bases; unmatched junction bases: 11. CDR3 loop: CAYESRTGAYNSPLHF. The CDR3 nucleotides are TGTGCCTACGAGTCCCGGACAGGGGCGTATAATTCACCCCTCCACTTT.

V is TRBV18 and J is TRBJ2-3, with TRBD2 identical over 9 bases. The CDR3 consists of 18 residues. From germline, CDR1 is KGHSH and CDR2 LQKENI. Trimming at V came to 4 bases and at J to 4 bases, leaving 15 bases not matched to a gene. This chain's CDR3 is CASSRPRGSGSVADTQYF. The DNA for the CDR3 is TGTGCCAGCTCACGGCCTAGGGGTAGCGGGAGCGTAGCAGATACGCAGTATTTT.